These T cell receptor beta chains were read from a single sample in a study of blood T cell repertoires in COVID-19. Profiling relied on immunoSEQ multiplex PCR, and the TCRdb table lists in-frame clones only, not all of them. The repertoire consists of roughly 130,000 clones, with roughly 90% occurring once and the leading ten covering 3.7%. Sequencing was carried out using peripheral blood. Every receptor here comes from a man in his fifties or sixties with active COVID-19. The CDR3 runs from the conserved cysteine through the conserved F or W. A D gene is named only where the DNA matches it firmly. The size of a clone is reported for some rows only, either as once, few or many, or as a class for expanded clones.

j_call: TRBJ2-1; v_call: TRBV19; clone_size: -; d_call: TRBD2; cdr3_nt: TGTGCCAGTAGTATAAAGGCGCTAGCGGGGGGTGTCAATGAGCAGTTCTTC; cdr3_aa: CASSIKALAGGVNEQFF
j_call: TRBJ1-1; v_call: TRBV7-3; clone_size: once; d_call: TRBD1; cdr3_nt: TGTGCCAGCAGCTCTCAGTCCGGGACAGGGGGACTCACTGAAGCTTTCTTT; cdr3_aa: CASSSQSGTGGLTEAFF
j_call: TRBJ2-5; v_call: TRBV21-1; clone_size: -; d_call: -; cdr3_nt: TGTGCCAGGGCCACTACCCAGGACAGCCCGGGGCAAGAGACCCAGTACTTC; cdr3_aa: CARATTQDSPGQETQYF
j_call: TRBJ2-6; v_call: TRBV18; clone_size: -; d_call: -; cdr3_nt: TGTGCCAGCTCAGAACAGGGCCCCGGGGCCAACGTCCTGACTTTC; cdr3_aa: CASSEQGPGANVLTF
j_call: TRBJ2-2; v_call: TRBV6-5; clone_size: -; d_call: -; cdr3_nt: TGTGCCAGCAGTTACTCGAGGCAGGGCACCGGGGAGCTGTTTTTT; cdr3_aa: CASSYSRQGTGELFF
j_call: TRBJ2-2; v_call: TRBV11-3; clone_size: -; d_call: -; cdr3_nt: TGTGCCAGCAGCTTAGGCCGGACAGCCGGGGAGCTGTTTTTT; cdr3_aa: CASSLGRTAGELFF
j_call: TRBJ2-3; v_call: TRBV5-5; clone_size: -; d_call: TRBD2; cdr3_nt: TGTGCCAGCAGCTTGGTCAGCGGGGGGGCAGATACGCAGTATTTT; cdr3_aa: CASSLVSGGADTQYF
j_call: TRBJ2-3; v_call: TRBV10-1; clone_size: -; d_call: TRBD2; cdr3_nt: TGCGCCAGCAGCCGGACTAGCGGGAGCACAGATACGCAGTATTTT; cdr3_aa: CASSRTSGSTDTQYF
j_call: TRBJ2-2; v_call: TRBV5-4; clone_size: -; d_call: TRBD1; cdr3_nt: TGTGCCAGCAGCTTTCAGGACAGGGACACCGGGGAGCTGTTTTTT; cdr3_aa: CASSFQDRDTGELFF
j_call: TRBJ1-2; v_call: TRBV5-4; clone_size: -; d_call: TRBD1; cdr3_nt: TGTGCCAGCAGCTTACGGACAGGTCCTAACTATGGCTACACCTTC; cdr3_aa: CASSLRTGPNYGYTF
j_call: TRBJ1-6; v_call: TRBV19; clone_size: -; d_call: TRBD1; cdr3_nt: TGTGCCAGTAGCTCCGGGACAGTTCATAATTCACCCCTCCACTTT; cdr3_aa: CASSSGTVHNSPLHF
j_call: TRBJ1-3; v_call: TRBV18; clone_size: -; d_call: -; cdr3_nt: TGTGCCAGCTCACCCGAGTTCTTCGGAAACACCATATATTTT; cdr3_aa: CASSPEFFGNTIYF
j_call: TRBJ1-2; v_call: TRBV7-8; clone_size: -; d_call: -; cdr3_nt: TGTGCCAGCACCGCACGGGGGGCGCTTGGCTACACCTTC; cdr3_aa: CASTARGALGYTF
j_call: TRBJ2-3; v_call: TRBV7-2; clone_size: -; d_call: TRBD2; cdr3_nt: TGTGCCAGCAGCTCCCGACTAGCGGGGAGCACAGATACGCAGTATTTT; cdr3_aa: CASSSRLAGSTDTQYF
j_call: TRBJ2-7; v_call: TRBV6-5; clone_size: -; d_call: TRBD1; cdr3_nt: TGTGCCAGCAGTTACACCGGGACAGGGTATTCTTACGAGCAGTACTTC; cdr3_aa: CASSYTGTGYSYEQYF
j_call: TRBJ2-1; v_call: TRBV4-2; clone_size: -; d_call: TRBD2; cdr3_nt: TGTGCCAGCAGCCGCCGTCAAGGAGACGGGAGGGAAAACAATGAGCAGTTCTTC; cdr3_aa: CASSRRQGDGRENNEQFF